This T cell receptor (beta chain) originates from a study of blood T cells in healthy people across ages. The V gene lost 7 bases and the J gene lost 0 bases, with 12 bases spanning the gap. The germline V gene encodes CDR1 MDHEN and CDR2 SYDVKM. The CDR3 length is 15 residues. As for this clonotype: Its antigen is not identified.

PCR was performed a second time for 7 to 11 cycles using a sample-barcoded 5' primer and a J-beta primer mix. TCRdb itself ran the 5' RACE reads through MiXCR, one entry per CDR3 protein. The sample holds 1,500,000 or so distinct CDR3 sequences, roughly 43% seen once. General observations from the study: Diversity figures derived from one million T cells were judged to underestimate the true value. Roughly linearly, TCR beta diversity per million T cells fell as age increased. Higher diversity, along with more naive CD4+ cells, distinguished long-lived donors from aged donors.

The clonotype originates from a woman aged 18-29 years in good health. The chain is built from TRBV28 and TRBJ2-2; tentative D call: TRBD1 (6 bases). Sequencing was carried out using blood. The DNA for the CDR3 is TGTGCCAGCACCCGTGGACAGCCGAACACCGGGGAGCTGTTTTTT. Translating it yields CASTRGQPNTGELFF. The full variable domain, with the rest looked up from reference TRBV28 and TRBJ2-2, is DVKVTQSSRYLVKRTGEKVFLECVQDMDHENMFWYRQDPGLGLRLIYFSYDVKMKEKGDIPEGYSVSREKKERFSLILESASTNQTSMYLCASTRGQPNTGELFFGEGSRLTVL.